The 31 T cell receptor beta chains below all came from one sample that was sequenced in a study of graft-versus-host responses after intestinal transplantation. Their antigens remain unidentified. Profiled with immunoSEQ multiplex PCR; TCRdb holds only in-frame clones, not every one. The sample has tens of thousands of clones; about nine tenths are singletons. The sequencing used unstimulated CD4+ T cells sorted from spleen or lymph node cells, collected before intestinal transplant. The receptor source for this set is a human donor who received an intestinal transplant.

The rearrangement links TRBV5-3 to TRBJ1-5; a weak D match, TRBD1 (5 bases). TRBV5-3 belongs to the ORF category, with a function that is uncertain. The V and J ends lost 3 bases and 5 bases respectively, with 15 bases between them. The CDR3 contains 15 residues. In DNA, the CDR3 is TGTGCCAGAAGCTATGTTCGGACATCGGATCAGCCCCAGCATTTT. Residues: CARSYVRTSDQPQHF.

The chain carries TRBV21-1 and TRBJ2-7; the table's D call, TRBD1, was not checked against the DNA. TRBV21-1 is a documented pseudogene. The CDR3 length is 19 residues. The CDR3 here is CASSGGAGQGVSLTYEQYF. CDR3 sequence (DNA): TGTGCCAGCAGCGGTGGCGCTGGACAGGGTGTATCACTCACCTACGAGCAGTACTTC.

This chain joins TRBV2 and TRBJ1-4; D unresolved. With 4 bases removed from V and 3 bases from J, the gap between germline ends came to 6 bases. CDR3 size: 13 residues. The V gene's germline CDR1 is SNHLY and CDR2 FYNNEI. CDR3 sequence reads: CASSGQANEKLFF. The CDR3 DNA is TGTGCCAGCAGTGGGCAGGCTAATGAAAAACTGTTTTTT.

This clone turned up a few times. The chain is built from TRBV4-1 and TRBJ1-4, with 9 bases fitting TRBD1. CDR1 is MGHRA and CDR2 is YSYEKL in the germline V gene. V dropped 3 bases and J dropped 5; count of bases not matched to a gene: 4. The CDR3 extends over 15 amino acids. CDR3 amino acids: CASSQAGTGNEKLFF. CDR3 bases: TGCGCCAGCAGCCAGGCCGGGACAGGGAATGAAAAACTGTTTTTT.

This clone has a single count. The V gene is TRBV7-2, the J gene TRBJ2-7; the D gene is possibly TRBD1 (5 bases). Trimming left V 1 base short and J 3 bases short, with 10 bases between. The CDR3 runs to 14 residues. Germline assignment: CDR1 SGHTA and CDR2 FQGNSA. CDR3 DNA: TGTGCCAGCAGCTTAGGTGCCAGGGTCTACGAGCAGTACTTC. Translation: CASSLGARVYEQYF.

V usage is TRBV7-9 and J usage is TRBJ2-7; TRBD2 agrees at 13 bases. Trimming removed 5 bases from V and 5 bases from J; junction bases left unmatched: 3. The CDR3 has 14 residues. CDR1 is SEHNR, CDR2 FQNEAQ, per germline (reference sequence). CDR3 nucleotides: TGTGCCAGCAGCCGGGGGACTAGCGGGGACGAGCAGTACTTC. Translation gives CASSRGTSGDEQYF.

In DNA, the CDR3 is TGCAGCACTCACAAGGGGGCAGGGAGGACTGAAGCTTTCTTT. It codes for CSTHKGAGRTEAFF. The chain recombines TRBV29-1 with TRBJ1-1; TRBD1 aligns across 7 bases. The CDR3 runs 14 residues. V trimming: 8 bases; J trimming: 5 bases; junction bases outside the gene matches: 14. Germline assignment: CDR1 SQVTM and CDR2 ANQGSEA.

There are a few counts of this clone. The chain couples TRBV19 to TRBJ1-3; no clear D gene. The CDR3 is 15 amino acids. Germline CDR1 LNHDA, CDR2 SQIVND (reference sequence). V gave up 0 bases and J gave up 2 bases, with 8 bases separating them. CDR3 region: CASSIEAGAGNTIYF. The CDR3 nucleotides read TGTGCCAGTAGTATAGAGGCGGGTGCTGGAAACACCATATATTTT.

The table lists this clone with a count of one. The genes are TRBV19 and TRBJ2-2, with TRBD1 as a possible D gene (6 bases). V lost 3 bases to trimming and J lost 7 bases, with 18 bases between them. This CDR3 comprises 16 residues. Germline CDR1 is LNHDA and CDR2 is SQIVND (reference sequence). The CDR3 DNA sequence: TGTGCCAGTAGTATTCGAACCGGGACAAGATACGGGGAGCTGTTTTTT. Protein: CASSIRTGTRYGELFF. The variable domain in full, completed from reference TRBV19 and TRBJ2-2, reads DGGITQSPKYLFRKEGQNVTLSCEQNLNHDAMYWYRQDPGQGLRLIYYSQIVNDFQKGDIAEGYSVSREKKESFPLTVTSAQKNPTAFYLCASSIRTGTRYGELFFGEGSRLTVL.

This rearrangement joins TRBV7-9 to TRBJ1-1; D gene uncertain. Germline V lookup: CDR1 SEHNR, CDR2 FQNEAQ (reference sequence). V was clipped by 5 bases and J by 2 bases, with 15 bases between them. CDR3 length: 15 residues. The DNA for the CDR3 is TGTGCCAGCAGCAAACGACACCCGGAAAACACTGAAGCTTTCTTT. It codes for CASSKRHPENTEAFF.

Only a few counts were recorded for this clone. The chain uses TRBV4-3 and TRBJ1-4; 9 bases map to TRBD1. CDR1 and CDR2 (germline): LGHNA, YSLEER. The CDR3 consists of 15 residues. V was pared by 4 bases and J by 7 bases, with 7 bases of the junction left unmatched. The CDR3 protein is CASSLQQGAGEKLFF. The CDR3 DNA is TGCGCCAGCAGCCTACAACAGGGGGCGGGTGAAAAACTGTTTTTT.

The count of this clone is one. This sequence joins TRBV9 and TRBJ1-5, with TRBD1 matching over 7 bases. V shed 3 bases and J 1 base; nucleotides not matched to a gene: 1. CDR3 size: 14 residues. The germline V gene has CDR1 SGDLS and CDR2 YYNGEE. This CDR3 reads CASSATGSNQPQHF. The DNA of the CDR3 is TGTGCCAGCAGCGCGACAGGGAGCAATCAGCCCCAGCATTTT.

The CDR3 DNA is TGTGCCAGCAGCTTAGGAGGGGGTAATGAAAAACTGTTTTTT. As protein: CASSLGGGNEKLFF. The chain employs TRBV7-8 and TRBJ1-4, with D possibly TRBD1 on 6 matching bases. V gave up 1 base and J gave up 4 bases, with 7 bases separating them. CDR1 and CDR2 from the germline V gene are SGHVS and FQNEAQ. The CDR3 runs to 14 residues.

The chain couples TRBV19 to TRBJ2-7, with 9 bases identical to TRBD1. The length of the CDR3 is 14 residues. Germline V gene lookup returns CDR1 LNHDA and CDR2 SQIVND (reference sequence). Trimming took 3 bases from V and 6 from J; bases not matched to a gene: 6. In DNA, the CDR3 is TGTGCCAGTAGTATCTCGGGGACAGGGCCCGAGCAGTACTTC. This translates into CASSISGTGPEQYF.

CDR3 loop: CSVLSSASGTEAFF. The DNA for the CDR3 is TGCAGCGTTCTGTCATCCGCTTCGGGCACTGAAGCTTTCTTT. The V and J genes are TRBV29-1 and TRBJ1-1; no firm D call. Trimming cost V 5 bases and J 4 bases, with 17 bases left between them. CDR3 length equals 14 residues. Germline assignment: CDR1 SQVTM and CDR2 ANQGSEA.

As to this clone: Other DNA sequences in this specimen translate into the identical CDR3. The chain is built from TRBV19 and TRBJ1-6; D gene ambiguous. The germline V and J ends were trimmed by 1 base and 6 bases, with 25 bases remaining between them. CDR1 is LNHDA and CDR2 is SQIVND in the germline V gene (reference sequence). The CDR3 sequence is 20 residues long. The CDR3 DNA follows: TGTGCCAGTAGTATAGCTCCCGGGAACACCGCTAACCTGGGTAATTCACCCCTCCACTTT. Translating gives CASSIAPGNTANLGNSPLHF.

As DNA, the CDR3 is TGTGCCAGCAGCCCCCGAAGGGGAGCGGGGGGTACCCCGTGGGAGCAGTACTTC. This translates into CASSPRRGAGGTPWEQYF. The chain links TRBV11-2 to TRBJ2-7; TRBD2 agrees at 9 bases. This CDR3 region has 18 residues. Germline CDR1 reads SGHAT; CDR2 reads FQNNGV. Losses at the gene ends were 5 bases for V and 7 bases for J; bases not matched to a gene: 21.

The CDR3 DNA reads TGTGCCAGCAGCAAAGGGTCCAGGCCATCCTACGAGCAGTACTTC. Amino acids: CASSKGSRPSYEQYF. The chain links TRBV21-1 to TRBJ2-7; the D call in the table, TRBD1, was not verified against the DNA. TRBV21-1 is reported as a pseudogene. CDR3 size: 15 residues.

The chain has TRBV6-6 and TRBJ2-3; 11 bases map to TRBD2. CDR3 length: 16 residues. Germline CDR1 and CDR2: MNHNY and SVGAGI (reference sequence). V shed 0 bases and J 6 bases; nucleotides not matched to a gene: 5. The CDR3 nucleotides read TGTGCCAGCAGTTACTCGAGGACTAGCGGGCCGGATACGCAGTATTTT. Its translation is CASSYSRTSGPDTQYF.

The count of this clone is one. V and J are TRBV19 and TRBJ2-3; 9 nucleotides line up with TRBD2. The CDR3 covers 14 residues. Germline CDR1 LNHDA, CDR2 SQIVND (reference sequence). The junction had 2 bases not matched to a gene; V was cut back by 6 bases and J by 1 base. CDR3 DNA: TGTGCCAGTAGGCCTAGCGGGGGCACAGATACGCAGTATTTT. This translates into CASRPSGGTDTQYF.

CDR3 sequence (DNA): TGCGCCAGCAGCTCGGGTGGTGGTAATTCACCCCTCCACTTT. As protein: CASSSGGGNSPLHF. This chain links TRBV5-1 with TRBJ1-6; no clear D. The V gene lost 3 bases and the J gene lost 6 bases, with 10 bases spanning the gap. Germline CDR1 is SGHRS and CDR2 is YFSETQ. The CDR3 runs to 14 residues. The variable domain in full, with the rest retrieved from reference TRBV5-1 and TRBJ1-6, is KAGVTQTPRYLIKTRGQQVTLSCSPISGHRSVSWYQQTPGQGLQFLFEYFSETQRNKGNFPGRFSGRQFSNSRSEMNVSTLELGDSALYLCASSSGGGNSPLHFGNGTRLTVT.

The rearrangement uses TRBV29-1 and TRBJ1-1; 9 nucleotides match TRBD1. Germline lookup yields CDR1 SQVTM and CDR2 ANQGSEA. This CDR3 comprises 15 residues. V dropped 5 bases and J dropped 0; count of bases not matched to a gene: 7. The chain's CDR3 is CSVCPGTGLNTEAFF. The CDR3 DNA sequence: TGCAGCGTTTGTCCCGGGACAGGGTTGAACACTGAAGCTTTCTTT.

The genes are TRBV7-9 and TRBJ1-1, with a possible D match to TRBD1 (5 bases). CDR1 is SEHNR, CDR2 FQNEAQ, per germline (reference sequence). The CDR3 runs 13 residues. The germline V and J ends were trimmed by 2 bases and 4 bases, with 8 bases remaining between them. CDR3 sequence reads: CASSLITGTEAFF. For the CDR3, the DNA is TGTGCCAGCAGCTTAATAACAGGCACTGAAGCTTTCTTT.

The chain employs TRBV5-8 and TRBJ1-5; TRBD1 matches at 8 bases. This CDR3 is built from 16 residues. V shed 4 bases, J shed 3 bases, and the junction held 9 bases outside the gene matches. CDR1 is SGHTS, CDR2 YDEGEE, per germline. The CDR3 spells CASSAPTGGNNQPQHF. The CDR3 coding sequence is TGTGCCAGCAGCGCACCTACAGGGGGAAACAATCAGCCCCAGCATTTT.

The chain has TRBV5-1 and TRBJ1-6, with 9 bases fitting TRBD1. This CDR3 has 15 residues. Trimming at V came to 0 bases and at J to 10 bases, leaving 5 bases not matched to a gene. The germline V gene has CDR1 SGHRS and CDR2 YFSETQ. The CDR3 sequence: CASSLDGQGSSPLHF. CDR3 in DNA: TGCGCCAGCAGCTTGGACGGACAGGGGAGCTCACCCCTCCACTTT.

This clone was seen a single time. CDR3 protein: CASSPRNRDQTEAFF. In DNA, the CDR3 is TGTGCCAGCTCACCACGAAACAGGGATCAGACTGAAGCTTTCTTT. This chain joins TRBV18 and TRBJ1-1, with D tentatively TRBD1 (6 bases). Germline assignment: CDR1 KGHSH and CDR2 LQKENI. V was trimmed by 1 base and J by 5 bases, leaving 14 bases between them. CDR3 size: 15 residues.

The rearrangement uses TRBV6-4 and TRBJ1-2, with D possibly TRBD1 on 5 matching bases. The CDR3 contains 13 residues. CDR1 MRHNA and CDR2 SNTAGT come from the germline V gene. Trimming removed 5 bases from V and 5 bases from J, with 12 bases in between. CDR3 residues: CASSPDTGYGYTF. CDR3 DNA: TGTGCCAGCAGTCCCGACACAGGATATGGCTACACCTTC.

The chain carries TRBV19 and TRBJ1-3; 8 bases match TRBD1. V was clipped by 4 bases and J by 0 bases; unmatched bases: 2. The germline gives CDR1 LNHDA, CDR2 SQIVND (reference sequence). This CDR3 spans 15 amino acids. The CDR3 DNA is TGTGCCAGTAGTACACAGGGGGGCTCTGGAAACACCATATATTTT. Residues: CASSTQGGSGNTIYF.

The rearrangement uses TRBV11-2 and TRBJ2-4, with TRBD2 matching over 15 bases. There are 19 residues in the CDR3. V dropped 5 bases and J dropped 6; count of bases not matched to a gene: 14. Germline V gene lookup returns CDR1 SGHAT and CDR2 FQNNGV. This chain's CDR3 is CASSPRPGLAGGGGNIQYF. CDR3 DNA sequence: TGTGCCAGCAGCCCGAGACCGGGACTAGCGGGGGGAGGGGGAAACATTCAGTACTTC.

The chain couples TRBV5-1 to TRBJ1-1; 8 bases are a match to TRBD1. V lost 3 bases to trimming and J lost 3 bases; unmatched junction nucleotides: 7. The CDR3 has 15 amino acids. Germline lookup yields CDR1 SGHRS and CDR2 YFSETQ. CDR3 loop: CASSSLDRGDTEAFF. The CDR3 DNA reads TGCGCCAGCAGCTCCCTCGACAGGGGAGACACTGAAGCTTTCTTT.

The chain carries TRBV18 and TRBJ2-1; D not resolved. The CDR3 runs to 15 residues. Trimming shortened V by 0 bases and J by 3 bases, and 9 bases separated the two germline ends. The germline CDR1 and CDR2 sequences are KGHSH and LQKENI. CDR3 DNA sequence: TGTGCCAGCTCACCACCAAAACAGATCTACAATGAGCAGTTCTTC. Translation gives CASSPPKQIYNEQFF. The variable domain in full, completed from reference TRBV18 and TRBJ2-1, reads NAGVMQNPRHLVRRRGQEARLRCSPMKGHSHVYWYRQLPEEGLKFMVYLQKENIIDESGMPKERFSAEFPKEGPSILRIQQVVRGDSAAYFCASSPPKQIYNEQFFGPGTRLTVL.